The 6 T cell receptor beta chains below come from one sample, sequenced in a study of cytomegalovirus exposure and HLA in healthy donors. Primers included in the PCR were 60 Vbeta and 13 Jbeta primers. This table comes from immunoSEQ multiplex PCR, and its TCRdb copy is limited to in-frame clones, with some not included. Altogether around 120,000 clones are present, around 78% being singletons, with the ten largest covering approximately 6.5%. The source material was PBMCs. The source of these receptors is a middle-aged woman in good health and CMV-seronegative.

The gene calls are TRBV11-1 and TRBJ2-2; D not resolved. CDR3 size: 14 residues. From germline, CDR1 is SGHAT and CDR2 FQDESV (reference sequence). V shed 5 bases and J shed 9 bases, with 16 bases lying between them. For the CDR3, the DNA is TGTGCCAGCAGCGACGACATTGGTCGTCGGGAGCTGTTTTTT. Translation: CASSDDIGRRELFF.

The chain recombines TRBV5-8 with TRBJ1-1; maybe TRBD1 (5 bases). V was shortened by 1 base and J by 2 bases, with 12 bases between the two germline ends. Looked up from germline, CDR1 is SGHTS and CDR2 is YDEGEE. The CDR3 totals 15 residues. The CDR3 here is CASSLWRDPNTEAFF. The CDR3, as DNA: TGTGCCAGCAGCTTGTGGAGGGACCCTAACACTGAAGCTTTCTTT.

The rearrangement links TRBV18 to TRBJ2-5, with a tentative D call TRBD1 (5 bases). Judging by the DNA end, TRBJ2-7 fits better; the J call may be wrong. CDR1 is KGHSH and CDR2 is LQKENI in the germline V gene. This CDR3 comprises 15 residues. In nucleotides, the CDR3 is TGTGCCAGCTCACCAGGGGCGACGAGCTCCTACGAGCAGTACTTC. Translating gives CASSPGATSSYEQYF.

The chain couples TRBV15 to TRBJ2-7; tentative D call: TRBD1 (6 bases). This CDR3 region has 16 residues. Germline V CDR1 and CDR2: LNHNV, YYDKDF (reference sequence). V was trimmed by 2 bases and J by 7 bases, leaving 21 bases between them. For the CDR3, the DNA is TGTGCCACCAGCAGAATAGAGGCAGGGGCGGTGGGGGAGCAGTACTTC. The encoded protein is CATSRIEAGAVGEQYF.

J is TRBJ2-7 and V is TRBV27; 8 bases map to TRBD1. V was clipped by 3 bases and J by 4 bases; unmatched bases: 8. Germline V gene sequence: CDR1 MNHEY, CDR2 SMNVEV (reference sequence). The CDR3 extends over 15 amino acids. Here the CDR3 DNA reads TGTGCCAGCAGTTTCCGTGCCAGGGGGCATTACGAGCAGTACTTC. This gives the protein CASSFRARGHYEQYF.

The chain employs TRBV7-9 and TRBJ2-7; D ambiguous. The CDR3 totals 16 residues. Per the germline V gene, CDR1 is SEHNR and CDR2 is FQNEAQ (reference sequence). V gave up 0 bases and J gave up 3 bases, with 15 bases separating them. The CDR3 coding sequence is TGTGCCAGCAGCTTAGCCCCGCCAGGTCAATTCTACGAGCAGTACTTC. It translates to CASSLAPPGQFYEQYF.